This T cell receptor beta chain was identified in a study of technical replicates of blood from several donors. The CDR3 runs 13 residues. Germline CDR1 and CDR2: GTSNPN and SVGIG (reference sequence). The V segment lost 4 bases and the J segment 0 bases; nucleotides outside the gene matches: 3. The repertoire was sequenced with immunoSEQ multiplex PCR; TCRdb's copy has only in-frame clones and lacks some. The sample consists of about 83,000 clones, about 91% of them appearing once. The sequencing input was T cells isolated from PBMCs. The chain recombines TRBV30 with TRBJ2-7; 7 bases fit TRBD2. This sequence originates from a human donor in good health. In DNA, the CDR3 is TGTGCCTGGACAGCGGGACTCTCCTACGAGCAGTACTTC. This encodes CAWTAGLSYEQYF.